These 7 T cell receptor beta chains share one sample of origin, sequenced in a study of T cell responses to AZD1222 COVID-19 vaccine. The table came from immunoSEQ multiplex PCR; TCRdb's copy has only in-frame clones and leaves some out. The sample consists of some 95,000 clones, approximately 88% of them appearing once. Sequences were derived from peripheral blood, sampled 28 days after the second AZD1222 dose. Receptors were obtained from an adult who received the AZD1222 COVID-19 vaccine.

In DNA form, the CDR3 reads TGTGCCAGCAGGACGACCACAGATACGCAGTATTTT. Translation: CASRTTTDTQYF. The V and J genes are TRBV28 and TRBJ2-3; D unresolved. This CDR3 contains 12 residues. V was trimmed by 6 bases and J by 2 bases, leaving 6 bases between them. Germline CDR1 is MDHEN and CDR2 is SYDVKM.

The chain has TRBV19 and TRBJ1-5; 7 bases agree with TRBD1. Germline CDR1 and CDR2: LNHDA and SQIVND (reference sequence). CDR3 size: 15 residues. After removal of 5 bases from V and 4 bases from J, the junction contained 8 bases not matched to a gene. Here the CDR3 reads CASSLQGTPNQPQHF. CDR3 DNA: TGTGCCAGTAGTTTACAGGGGACCCCTAATCAGCCCCAGCATTTT.

This clone came up once. V usage is TRBV5-1 and J usage is TRBJ1-2; 10 bases match TRBD1. The CDR3 is made up of 15 amino acids. Germline V CDR1 and CDR2: SGHRS, YFSETQ. Trimming cost V 4 bases and J 4 bases; bases outside gene matches: 7. The CDR3 DNA follows: TGCGCCAGCAGCGTCCGGGACAGGGGCTTCTATGGCTACACCTTC. Protein: CASSVRDRGFYGYTF. Full variable domain (missing parts from reference TRBV5-1 and TRBJ1-2): KAGVTQTPRYLIKTRGQQVTLSCSPISGHRSVSWYQQTPGQGLQFLFEYFSETQRNKGNFPGRFSGRQFSNSRSEMNVSTLELGDSALYLCASSVRDRGFYGYTFGSGTRLTVV.

The V gene is TRBV6-4, the J gene TRBJ2-1; no reliable D call. The CDR3 has 16 residues. Trimming pared 5 bases from V and 0 bases from J, leaving 14 bases between. Germline-derived CDR1 and CDR2 are MRHNA and SNTAGT. CDR3 nucleotides: TGTGCCAGCAGTAAGCTAGAAAGGAGCTCCTACAATGAGCAGTTCTTC. Amino acids: CASSKLERSSYNEQFF.

V is TRBV29-1 and J is TRBJ1-1; D remains ambiguous. In germline, CDR1 is SQVTM, CDR2 ANQGSEA. CDR3 length: 11 residues. The germline V and J ends were trimmed by 2 bases and 6 bases, with 7 bases remaining between them. The CDR3 DNA reads TGCAGCGTTGAAAATCGTCCTGAAGCTTTCTTT. It specifies CSVENRPEAFF.

This chain connects TRBV6-5 to TRBJ2-5; unclear D gene. This CDR3 has 10 residues. Trimming cost V 6 bases and J 2 bases, with 1 base left between them. The germline V gene encodes CDR1 MNHEY and CDR2 SVGAGI. CDR3 bases: TGTGCCAGCAGACAAGAGACCCAGTACTTC. Translated: CASRQETQYF.

V is TRBV7-2 and J is TRBJ2-5, with 7 bases matching TRBD1. Germline CDR1 SGHTA, CDR2 FQGNSA. This CDR3 has 14 amino acids. Trimming took 4 bases from V and 4 from J; bases not matched to a gene: 6. DNA of the CDR3: TGTGCCAGCAGCTCCTCGGGACAGATAGAGACCCAGTACTTC. Translating it yields CASSSSGQIETQYF.